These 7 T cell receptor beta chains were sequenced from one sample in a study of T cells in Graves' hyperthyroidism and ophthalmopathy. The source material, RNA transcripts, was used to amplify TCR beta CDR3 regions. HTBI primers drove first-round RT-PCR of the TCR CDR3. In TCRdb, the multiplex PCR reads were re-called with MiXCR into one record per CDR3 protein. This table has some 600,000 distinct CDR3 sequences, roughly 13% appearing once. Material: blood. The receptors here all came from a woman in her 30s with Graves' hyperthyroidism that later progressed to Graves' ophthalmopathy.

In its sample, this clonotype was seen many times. The CDR3 loop reads CASSINSAGDTEAFF. Here the CDR3 DNA reads TGTGCCAGTAGTATAAACAGCGCTGGGGACACTGAAGCTTTCTTT. This chain links TRBV19 with TRBJ1-1; D call uncertain. The CDR3 sequence is 15 residues long. Germline CDR1 and CDR2: LNHDA and SQIVND (reference sequence). The germline V and J ends were trimmed by 2 bases and 3 bases, with 13 bases remaining between them.

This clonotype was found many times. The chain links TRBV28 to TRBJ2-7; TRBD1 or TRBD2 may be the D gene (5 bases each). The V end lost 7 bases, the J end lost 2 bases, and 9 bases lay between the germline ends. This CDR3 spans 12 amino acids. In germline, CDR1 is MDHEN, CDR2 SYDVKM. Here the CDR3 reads CASTLGPYEQYF. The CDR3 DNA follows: TGTGCCAGCACCTTGGGACCCTACGAGCAGTACTTC.

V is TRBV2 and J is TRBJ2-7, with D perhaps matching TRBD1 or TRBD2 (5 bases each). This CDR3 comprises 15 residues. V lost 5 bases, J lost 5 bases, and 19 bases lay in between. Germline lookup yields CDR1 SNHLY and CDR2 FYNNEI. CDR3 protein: CASSTGGGHRHEQYF. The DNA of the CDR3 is TGTGCCAGCAGTACCGGAGGAGGACACCGGCACGAGCAGTACTTC.

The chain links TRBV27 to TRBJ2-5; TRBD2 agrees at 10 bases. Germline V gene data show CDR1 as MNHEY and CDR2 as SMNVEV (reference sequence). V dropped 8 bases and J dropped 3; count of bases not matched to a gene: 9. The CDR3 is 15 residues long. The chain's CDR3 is CASGLGLAAKETQYF. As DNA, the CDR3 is TGTGCCAGCGGCCTTGGACTAGCGGCTAAAGAGACCCAGTACTTC.

Here the CDR3 DNA reads TGTGCCAGCAGCCGGGGGGGGACAGGGGAAGAGACCCAGTACTTC. This encodes CASSRGGTGEETQYF. V gene TRBV7-9 combines with J gene TRBJ2-5; 10 nucleotides match TRBD1. The CDR3 extends over 15 amino acids. The J segment lost 3 bases and the V segment lost 5 bases, leaving 6 bases of the junction unmatched. CDR1 is SEHNR, CDR2 FQNEAQ, per germline (reference sequence).

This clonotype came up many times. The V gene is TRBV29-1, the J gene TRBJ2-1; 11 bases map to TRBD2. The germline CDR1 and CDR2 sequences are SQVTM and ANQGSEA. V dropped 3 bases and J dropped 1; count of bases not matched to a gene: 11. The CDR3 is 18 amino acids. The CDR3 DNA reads TGCAGCGTTGAGGGACTAGCGGATCACGTAGGGTCCTACAATGAGCAGTTCTTC. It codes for CSVEGLADHVGSYNEQFF.

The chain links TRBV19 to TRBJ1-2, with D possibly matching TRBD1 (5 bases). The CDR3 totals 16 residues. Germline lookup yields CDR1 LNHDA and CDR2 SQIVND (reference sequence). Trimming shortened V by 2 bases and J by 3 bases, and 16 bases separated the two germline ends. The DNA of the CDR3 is TGTGCCAGTAGTATATCCGAAGGGGTATTCGACTATGGCTACACCTTC. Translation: CASSISEGVFDYGYTF.